This is a list of T cell receptor beta chains from one sample in a study of monozygotic twins with inflammatory bowel disease. TCRdb reprocessed the 5' RACE reads, with one entry per CDR3 protein and no DNA. The listing contains 110,000 to 150,000 distinct CDR3 sequences. The sequencing sample was made of blood. These receptors were collected from a human donor with ulcerative colitis or Crohn's disease, or a healthy co-twin of an affected twin (not recorded which). Both conserved end residues are part of each CDR3. The order of the fields is CDR3 length, J gene, V gene, CDR3 protein.

14	TRBJ1-6	TRBV28	CASSYQGRTSPLHF
15	TRBJ2-5	TRBV5-1	CASSLVASGQETQYF
17	TRBJ2-5	TRBV6-5	CASSYSGLAGGVETQYF
15	TRBJ1-6	TRBV18	CASSPNGDHNSPLHF
16	TRBJ2-2	TRBV27	CASSFSSGGNTGELFF
15	TRBJ2-3	TRBV5-6	CASRAGLDFTDTQYF
16	TRBJ2-1	TRBV20-1	CSASAPAPTKYNEQFF
14	TRBJ1-1	TRBV20-1	CSAALLHLDTEAFF
14	TRBJ2-5	TRBV5-1	CASSYGGRQETQYF
12	TRBJ2-4	TRBV12-3/TRBV12-4	CAGSLAVNIQYF
15	TRBJ1-2	TRBV5-1	CASSPRTGGGYGYTF
17	TRBJ1-6	TRBV7-8	CASSLGNTGAPNSPLHF
14	TRBJ1-1	TRBV29-1	CSVGLAGRRTEAFF
15	TRBJ2-1	TRBV5-1	CASSFRDRGGNEQFF
14	TRBJ1-1	TRBV3-1	CASSQDLWGTEAFF
15	TRBJ2-7	TRBV28	CASSLILAGGGEQYF
14	TRBJ2-1	TRBV27	CASSIRRGYNEQFF
13	TRBJ2-1	TRBV27	CASSSGPWGEQFF
13	TRBJ2-7	TRBV11-3	CASSLSASYEQYF
14	TRBJ1-2	TRBV20-1	CSARVAVGGAIYTF
13	TRBJ2-5	TRBV4-2	CASSQGYQETQYF
15	TRBJ2-7	TRBV18	CASSPPGQGYYEQYF
16	TRBJ2-1	TRBV5-1	CASSLGAGDSYNEQFF
15	TRBJ2-5	TRBV5-1	CASSSIVTGGETQYF
13	TRBJ1-1	TRBV30	CAWRSPGVTEAFF
23	TRBJ2-7	TRBV7-2	CASSFPNADIPGLAGGRSYEQYF
13	TRBJ1-4	TRBV30	CAWRRGREEKLFF
15	TRBJ1-6	TRBV5-1	CASSARGSKDSPLHF
14	TRBJ2-2	TRBV6-1	CASRGQGDTGELFF
16	TRBJ2-7	TRBV28	CASSTTGTGSSYEQYF
12	TRBJ2-5	TRBV11-1	CASTDSQETQYF
16	TRBJ1-6	TRBV27	CASSLSGTGVNSPLHF
12	TRBJ2-7	TRBV7-6	CASSWTGSEQYF
11	TRBJ2-7	TRBV5-1	CASSMGYEQYF
16	TRBJ1-1	TRBV5-1	CASSLRAGGASTEAFF
13	TRBJ2-7	TRBV12-3/TRBV12-4	CASSWTGGYEQYF
15	TRBJ2-7	TRBV2	CASSPGTGRFHEQYF
15	TRBJ2-7	TRBV9	CASSSSGTGSYEQYF
14	TRBJ1-1	TRBV6-2/TRBV6-3	CASRLGTPSTEAFF
17	TRBJ2-2	TRBV30	CAWSVQIHLANTGELFF
16	TRBJ2-3	TRBV15	CATSRGDREYGDTQYF
14	TRBJ1-1	TRBV29-1	CSVEGQGLGTEAFF
14	TRBJ2-2	TRBV5-4	CASSLSGRVGELFF
13	TRBJ1-2	TRBV7-9	CASSLTANYGYTF
14	TRBJ1-6	TRBV4-1	CASSQAGGSSPLHF